Listed below are T cell receptor beta chains from one sample, sequenced in a study of blood T cell repertoires in COVID-19. Some clones are missing from TCRdb's copy, which holds only in-frame ones; the method was immunoSEQ multiplex PCR. The sample lists more than 250,000 clones, around four fifths occurring once. Sequenced material: peripheral blood. These receptors all come from a woman aged 45-59 years with acute or convalescent COVID-19. Both conserved end residues are part of each CDR3. Each record gives: D gene, V gene, clone size, J gene, CDR3 DNA, CDR3 protein. A D gene is named only where the DNA matches it firmly. A clone size is listed for some rows: how often the clone was seen (once, few, many), or a class if it is expanded.

d_call: .
v_call: TRBV2
clone_size: .
j_call: TRBJ1-1
cdr3_nt: TGTGCCAGCAGTGTACAGGTGAACACTGAAGCTTTCTTT
cdr3_aa: CASSVQVNTEAFF

d_call: TRBD1
v_call: TRBV11-1
clone_size: .
j_call: TRBJ2-1
cdr3_nt: TGTGCCAGCAGCTCCAGGGGGCTTGAGCAGTTCTTC
cdr3_aa: CASSSRGLEQFF

d_call: TRBD2
v_call: TRBV7-2
clone_size: .
j_call: TRBJ2-5
cdr3_nt: TGTGCCAGCAGCTTAATCGGTAGCGGGAGTTACGAGACCCAGTACTTC
cdr3_aa: CASSLIGSGSYETQYF

d_call: .
v_call: TRBV30
clone_size: few
j_call: TRBJ1-1
cdr3_nt: TGTGCCTGGAAATCAGGGGTTAACACTGAAGCTTTCTTT
cdr3_aa: CAWKSGVNTEAFF

d_call: TRBD2
v_call: TRBV4-1
clone_size: once
j_call: TRBJ2-1
cdr3_nt: TGCGCCAGCAGCCATGATATTGGACTAGCGGGGGAGCCCCGGGTGAATGAGCAGTTCTTC
cdr3_aa: CASSHDIGLAGEPRVNEQFF

d_call: .
v_call: TRBV7-6
clone_size: .
j_call: TRBJ1-3
cdr3_nt: TGTGCCAGCAGCTCCCAGGGCGAGACCATATATTTT
cdr3_aa: CASSSQGETIYF

d_call: .
v_call: TRBV10-3
clone_size: .
j_call: TRBJ1-1
cdr3_nt: TGTGCCATCAGAATGGACTCGGGTACTGAAGCTTTCTTT
cdr3_aa: CAIRMDSGTEAFF

d_call: TRBD1
v_call: TRBV2
clone_size: .
j_call: TRBJ1-1
cdr3_nt: TGTGCCAGCAGGACCACAGGGGGGAGTACTGAAGCTTTCTTT
cdr3_aa: CASRTTGGSTEAFF

d_call: .
v_call: TRBV14
clone_size: .
j_call: TRBJ1-2
cdr3_nt: TGTGCCAGCAGCCCTCAATGGCAGGCCAACTATGGCTACACCTTC
cdr3_aa: CASSPQWQANYGYTF

d_call: TRBD1
v_call: TRBV30
clone_size: .
j_call: TRBJ2-3
cdr3_nt: TGTGCCTGGAGTGTACAAGGACAGGGCCCCCTCACAGATACGCAGTATTTT
cdr3_aa: CAWSVQGQGPLTDTQYF

d_call: .
v_call: TRBV6-5
clone_size: .
j_call: TRBJ1-2
cdr3_nt: TGTGCCAGCAGTAGAGGACAGCCGACGGGCTACACCTTC
cdr3_aa: CASSRGQPTGYTF

d_call: .
v_call: TRBV11-3
clone_size: .
j_call: TRBJ1-2
cdr3_nt: TGTGCCAGCAGGCGAGGAGTCCCTCTTTATGGCTACACCTTC
cdr3_aa: CASRRGVPLYGYTF

d_call: .
v_call: TRBV5-6
clone_size: once
j_call: TRBJ1-1
cdr3_nt: TGTGCCAGCAGCTTGGATCGGCAGGGGAACACTGAAGCTTTCTTT
cdr3_aa: CASSLDRQGNTEAFF

d_call: .
v_call: TRBV30
clone_size: once
j_call: TRBJ2-2
cdr3_nt: TGTGCCTGGGGGGGGGCAGAGAACACCGGGGAGCTGTTTTTT
cdr3_aa: CAWGGAENTGELFF

d_call: TRBD2
v_call: TRBV7-2
clone_size: .
j_call: TRBJ2-3
cdr3_nt: TGTGCCAGCAGCCTGCGGACTAGAAGCACAGATACGCAGTATTTT
cdr3_aa: CASSLRTRSTDTQYF

d_call: .
v_call: TRBV25-1
clone_size: .
j_call: TRBJ1-1
cdr3_nt: TGTGCCAGCACCGGGCATACGACGGGAACTGAAGCTTTCTTT
cdr3_aa: CASTGHTTGTEAFF

d_call: .
v_call: TRBV21-1
clone_size: .
j_call: TRBJ1-3
cdr3_nt: TGTGCCAGCAGCAAAGGAGTATGGGAATTAGGGACTCCTGGAAACACCATATATTTT
cdr3_aa: CASSKGVWELGTPGNTIYF

d_call: .
v_call: TRBV19
clone_size: few
j_call: TRBJ1-5
cdr3_nt: TGTGCCAGTAGTTCGAGGAAAGATAGCAATCAGCCCCAGCATTTT
cdr3_aa: CASSSRKDSNQPQHF

d_call: .
v_call: TRBV12-1
clone_size: .
j_call: TRBJ1-5
cdr3_nt: TGTGCCAGCAGCTTTGGAGGGACAGGGTTGAGCAATCAGCCCCAGCATTTT
cdr3_aa: CASSFGGTGLSNQPQHF

d_call: TRBD1
v_call: TRBV24-1
clone_size: few
j_call: TRBJ2-1
cdr3_nt: TGTGCCACCAGTGATCCAGGACAGGGGGACAATGAGCAGTTCTTC
cdr3_aa: CATSDPGQGDNEQFF